The entry below gives a single TCR beta chain sequence along with its context. This specimen comes from a study of blood T cells in healthy people across ages. Primers used in a second PCR of about 6 to 12 cycles were a sample-barcoded 5' primer and a J-beta primer mix. Via MiXCR, TCRdb re-called the 5' RACE reads, giving one row per CDR3 protein. The sample consists of 760,000 or so distinct CDR3 sequences, 20% to 25% of them appearing once. This sample also appeared in a second study, on T cells of mothers and their children.

Specimen: blood. This TCR was sampled from a boy aged 5-17 years in good health.

CDR3: CASSLRASRSGGYTF. Here the CDR3 DNA reads TGTGCCAGCAGCTTAAGGGCCAGCAGGTCCGGTGGCTACACCTTC. The chain recombines TRBV7-9 with TRBJ1-2, with D unresolved. In germline, CDR1 is SEHNR, CDR2 FQNEAQ (reference sequence). Trimming pared 2 bases from V and 7 bases from J, leaving 17 bases between. The CDR3 has 15 amino acids.